A single sample gave rise to the 26 T cell receptor beta chains below, sequenced in a study of patients and donors after allogeneic stem cell transplantation. TCRdb independently ran MiXCR on the RT-PCR reads; one entry per CDR3 protein. The table shows about 960,000 distinct CDR3 sequences, with roughly 18% occurring only once. Sequenced: blood, either unsorted or a sorted T cell fraction (not recorded which). The receptors here all came from a human donor who was either an allogeneic HSCT recipient or a stem cell or donor lymphocyte infusion donor (not recorded which). It is not recorded whose cells these are; they may come from a transplant donor.

The chain has TRBV20-1 and TRBJ2-1; 10 bases are a match to TRBD2. Germline-derived CDR1 and CDR2 are DFQATT and SNEGSKA (reference sequence). The trim removed 0 bases at V and 8 bases at J, leaving 13 bases unmatched. The CDR3 consists of 17 residues. The CDR3 protein is CSAREGASGSPFHEQFF. For the CDR3, the DNA is TGCAGTGCTAGAGAGGGGGCTAGCGGGAGCCCTTTCCATGAGCAGTTCTTC.

This clonotype was detected a few times. The gene calls are TRBV12-3 or TRBV12-4 and TRBJ1-2; the match to TRBD1 covers 9 bases. The CDR3 spans 13 residues. V lost 6 bases to trimming and J lost 9 bases; unmatched junction nucleotides: 8. CDR3 DNA sequence: TGTGCCAGCAGACCGGGACAGGGCATGAGCTACACCTTC. Translated: CASRPGQGMSYTF.

This rearrangement joins TRBV9 to TRBJ1-1, with unresolved D. The ends were cut back, 3 bases at V and 2 bases at J, with 8 bases in the middle. Per the germline V gene, CDR1 is SGDLS and CDR2 is YYNGEE. This CDR3 is built from 13 residues. The CDR3 is CASSDNINTEAFF. The CDR3, as DNA: TGTGCCAGCAGCGACAACATAAACACTGAAGCTTTCTTT.

The chain uses TRBV4-3 and TRBJ2-5; D remains ambiguous. CDR3 size: 13 residues. Germline V CDR1 and CDR2: LGHNA, YSLEER. With 1 base removed from V and 5 bases from J, the gap between germline ends came to 8 bases. CDR3 DNA sequence: TGCGCCAGCAGCCAAGGCCTGGCGGAGACCCAGTACTTC. Protein product: CASSQGLAETQYF.

This clonotype was recorded a few times. The rearrangement joins TRBV7-3 to TRBJ2-3, with 7 bases matching TRBD2. This CDR3 has 15 residues. The J segment lost 5 bases and the V segment lost 4 bases, leaving 9 bases of the junction unmatched. Germline CDR1 reads SGHTA; CDR2 reads FQGTGA. As DNA, the CDR3 is TGTGCCAGCAGCTATTCCGCGGGAGTGTTAGATACGCAGTATTTT. This sequence encodes CASSYSAGVLDTQYF.

In this sample, this clonotype turned up a few times. This rearrangement joins TRBV7-6 to TRBJ2-7; 9 bases agree with TRBD2. This CDR3 has 17 amino acids. Germline V gives CDR1 SGHVS, CDR2 FNYEAQ. With V trimmed by 2 bases and J by 5 bases, 13 bases remained unmatched. This chain's CDR3 is CASSLPVPSGRSHEQYF. DNA for the CDR3: TGTGCCAGCAGCTTACCTGTGCCCAGCGGGAGGTCCCACGAGCAGTACTTC.

J is TRBJ2-6 and V is TRBV11-1; unclear D gene. The length of the CDR3 is 18 residues. Per the germline V gene, CDR1 is SGHAT and CDR2 is FQDESV (reference sequence). Trimming removed 0 bases from V and 0 bases from J, with 12 bases in between. The CDR3 here is CASSLAVRANSGANVLTF. Here the CDR3 DNA reads TGTGCCAGCAGCTTAGCGGTTCGGGCCAACTCTGGGGCCAACGTCCTGACTTTC.

This clonotype was seen only a few times. CDR3 sequence (DNA): TGTGCCAGCAGTTCCCAGGGACTCACTGAAGCTTTCTTT. Encoded protein: CASSSQGLTEAFF. The J gene is TRBJ1-1, the V gene TRBV12-3 or TRBV12-4; D perhaps matches TRBD1 (5 bases). Trimming stripped 4 bases from V and 4 bases from J, with 10 bases between. This CDR3 is 13 amino acids long.

This clonotype was observed a few times. The V gene is TRBV28, the J gene TRBJ1-1; unclear D gene. Germline assignment: CDR1 MDHEN and CDR2 SYDVKM. The CDR3 totals 14 residues. Trimming left V 3 bases short and J 5 bases short, with 13 bases between. In nucleotides, the CDR3 is TGTGCCAGCAGTTTGCCTCCGGGGTGGACTGAAGCTTTCTTT. Its protein product is CASSLPPGWTEAFF.

This clonotype was found a few times. V usage is TRBV6-1 and J usage is TRBJ2-1, with TRBD2 identical over 8 bases. Losses at the gene ends were 5 bases for V and 9 bases for J; bases not matched to a gene: 6. CDR3 size: 13 residues. Germline assignment: CDR1 MNHNS and CDR2 SASEGT. CDR3 region: CASSLSRGGEQFF. CDR3 in DNA: TGTGCCAGCAGTCTCTCCCGGGGGGGTGAGCAGTTCTTC.

This clonotype was seen ten or more times. The CDR3 DNA sequence: TGCGCCAGCAGCCACAGGGACAAGGCAGATACGCAGTATTTT. Residues: CASSHRDKADTQYF. The chain links TRBV4-1 to TRBJ2-3, with a tentative D call TRBD1 (6 bases). This CDR3 region has 14 residues. Between the trimmed V and J ends, which lost 3 bases and 4 bases, there was a span of 11 bases. Germline CDR1 and CDR2: MGHRA and YSYEKL.

The rearrangement links TRBV24-1 to TRBJ2-1; TRBD2 matches 8 bases. CDR3 length: 17 amino acids. CDR1 and CDR2 from the germline V gene are KGHDR and SFDVKD. J lost 7 bases, V lost 4 bases, and 14 bases had no gene match. The CDR3 region has the DNA TGTGCCACCAGTGACCCCATTACGGCGGGAGGAACGAATGAGCAGTTCTTC. This translates into CATSDPITAGGTNEQFF.

Many counts were recorded for this clonotype. This chain connects TRBV4-1 to TRBJ2-1; possible D gene TRBD1, 5 bases. The CDR3 loop spans 15 amino acids. Trimming took 4 bases from V and 0 from J, leaving 10 bases between them. Germline V gene data show CDR1 as MGHRA and CDR2 as YSYEKL. The CDR3 spells CASSRRGGSYNEQFF. CDR3 DNA: TGCGCCAGCAGCCGAAGGGGTGGCTCCTACAATGAGCAGTTCTTC.

The chain carries TRBV10-3 and TRBJ2-1; 10 nucleotides align to TRBD2. From germline, CDR1 is ENHRY and CDR2 SYGVKD. CDR3 length: 15 amino acids. The trim removed 0 bases at V and 7 bases at J, leaving 3 bases unmatched. Here the CDR3 reads CAISESLAGYNEQFF. Here the CDR3 DNA reads TGTGCCATCAGTGAGTCACTAGCGGGGTATAATGAGCAGTTCTTC.

The rearrangement links TRBV24-1 to TRBJ2-5; 9 nucleotides align to TRBD2. Germline CDR1 and CDR2: KGHDR and SFDVKD. The trim removed 5 bases at V and 5 bases at J, leaving 5 bases unmatched. The CDR3 is 14 amino acids. CDR3 protein: CATSGSSGTETQYF. The DNA of the CDR3 is TGTGCCACCAGTGGGTCTAGCGGGACTGAGACCCAGTACTTC.

To note about this clonotype: One end of the junction varies from germline; a read error may be responsible. The chain has TRBV3-1 and TRBJ2-2; 10 bases map to TRBD2. Germline V gene lookup returns CDR1 LGHDT and CDR2 YNNKEL (reference sequence). The CDR3 sequence is 16 residues long. The CDR3 nucleotides read TGTGCCAGCAGCCAAGACGCACTAGCGGGGTTCGGGGAGCTGGTTTTT. It codes for CASSQDALAGFGELVF.

The rearrangement joins TRBV16 to TRBJ1-3; D unresolved. The CDR3 has 13 amino acids. The germline gives CDR1 KGHSY, CDR2 FQNENV. Trimming took off 6 bases at V and 0 bases at J, with 6 bases between the two ends. In DNA, the CDR3 is TGTGCCAGCAGAACAAACTCTGGAAACACCATATATTTT. Translated: CASRTNSGNTIYF.

V gene TRBV20-1 combines with J gene TRBJ1-2, with 9 bases identical to TRBD1. Germline V lookup: CDR1 DFQATT, CDR2 SNEGSKA (reference sequence). This CDR3 is 14 amino acids long. Germline trimming cut 3 bases from V and 7 bases from J; bases unmatched to any gene: 9. The CDR3 nucleotides read TGCAGTGCTAGCCCCGCCGGGACAGGGCTTGGCTACACCTTC. It encodes CSASPAGTGLGYTF.

The chain carries TRBV27 and TRBJ2-3; 7 nucleotides agree with TRBD2. V lost 3 bases, J lost 3 bases, and 9 bases stayed unmatched. The CDR3 runs to 16 residues. CDR1 and CDR2 from the germline V gene are MNHEY and SMNVEV (reference sequence). The CDR3 DNA is TGTGCCAGCAGTTTTTTGGCGGGAGTGCTGACAGATACGCAGTATTTT. This gives the protein CASSFLAGVLTDTQYF.

The V gene is TRBV4-2, the J gene TRBJ2-1, with 12 nucleotides matching TRBD2. With V trimmed by 0 bases and J by 6 bases, 0 bases remained unmatched. CDR1 LGHNA and CDR2 YNFKEQ come from the germline V gene. This CDR3 region has 15 residues. CDR3: CASSQEGLAGNEQFF. The CDR3, as DNA: TGTGCCAGCAGCCAAGAGGGACTAGCGGGCAATGAGCAGTTCTTC.

The table lists this clonotype with a few counts. The rearrangement uses TRBV2 and TRBJ2-3, with 14 bases that match TRBD2. Looked up from germline, CDR1 is SNHLY and CDR2 is FYNNEI. The CDR3 sequence is 20 residues long. V was clipped by 5 bases and J by 1 base; unmatched bases: 14. CDR3 sequence reads: CASSHRGLAGGPYRTDTQYF. The CDR3 DNA follows: TGTGCCAGCAGTCACCGAGGACTAGCGGGAGGACCATACCGCACAGATACGCAGTATTTT.

This clonotype occurred many times. The chain recombines TRBV12-3 or TRBV12-4 with TRBJ1-2, with D maybe TRBD1 (5 bases). The CDR3 consists of 14 residues. Trimming removed 3 bases at V and 5 bases at J, with 13 bases between. CDR3 protein: CASSFDRGRYGYTF. Written as DNA, the CDR3 is TGTGCCAGCAGTTTTGACCGGGGACGGTATGGCTACACCTTC.

This clonotype was seen a handful of times. V and J are TRBV20-1 and TRBJ1-3; TRBD1 might be the D (6 bases). This CDR3 is 13 amino acids long. Trimming shortened V by 5 bases and J by 2 bases, and 10 bases separated the two germline ends. The germline CDR1 and CDR2 sequences are DFQATT and SNEGSKA (reference sequence). The CDR3 bases are TGCAGTGCTCCAGGGGAAGCTGGAAACACCATATATTTT. It is translated as CSAPGEAGNTIYF.

This clonotype was found a few times. V gene TRBV7-3 combines with J gene TRBJ2-2; TRBD1 aligns across 10 bases. Germline assignment: CDR1 SGHTA and CDR2 FQGTGA. This CDR3 contains 18 residues. V lost 2 bases, J lost 0 bases, and 6 bases stayed unmatched. CDR3 loop: CASSLSPGQGANTGELFF. CDR3 DNA sequence: TGTGCCAGCAGCTTATCCCCCGGACAGGGGGCGAACACCGGGGAGCTGTTTTTT.

The gene calls are TRBV5-1 and TRBJ2-2; TRBD2 aligns across 16 bases. V was clipped by 4 bases and J by 0 bases; unmatched bases: 12. The CDR3 is 21 residues long. The germline V gene has CDR1 SGHRS and CDR2 YFSETQ. Here the CDR3 DNA reads TGCGCCAGCAGCAGGGGACTAGCGGGAGGGCCGATGAATCCGAACACCGGGGAGCTGTTTTTT. Translating it yields CASSRGLAGGPMNPNTGELFF.

The rearrangement joins TRBV12-3 or TRBV12-4 to TRBJ1-5; D is possibly TRBD1 (5 bases). The CDR3 is made up of 18 amino acids. Trimming cost V 1 base and J 0 bases, with 16 bases left between them. Written as DNA, the CDR3 is TGTGCCAGCAGTTTAGGGCTGGGAGGGGAGACTAGCAATCAGCCCCAGCATTTT. Translating it yields CASSLGLGGETSNQPQHF.